This is a list of T cell receptor beta chains from one sample in a study of cytomegalovirus exposure and HLA in healthy donors. The protocol was immunoSEQ multiplex PCR, while the TCRdb copy is restricted to in-frame clones and leaves out a portion. The repertoire holds 100,000 to 150,000 clones, with under 80% as singletons. The specimen sequenced was PBMCs. The source of these receptors is an older woman in good health and CMV-seropositive. Both conserved end residues are part of each CDR3. The D gene is left open where the match is weak. Expanded clones are given a class, and other clones once, few, many or no size at all.

clone size,V gene,D gene,J gene,CDR3 length,CDR3 DNA,CDR3 protein
.,TRBV18,TRBD1,TRBJ1-2,13,TGTGCCAGCTCACCGAACGACAGGGACCGCTACACCTTC,CASSPNDRDRYTF
.,TRBV18,.,TRBJ2-3,17,TGTGCCAGCTCACCAAGTACCCCACAACGAAGCACAGATACGCAGTATTTT,CASSPSTPQRSTDTQYF
.,TRBV5-5,.,TRBJ2-2,18,TGTGCCAGCAGCCCCCTTTATATAGGGCCGCGGGACACCGGGGAGCTGTTTTTT,CASSPLYIGPRDTGELFF
.,TRBV2,.,TRBJ1-5,13,TGTGCCAGCAGTGAAGCGCAGTATCAGCCCCAGCATTTT,CASSEAQYQPQHF
.,TRBV19,.,TRBJ1-4,11,TGTGCCAGTAGGCGTACTGAAAAACTGTTTTTT,CASRRTEKLFF
.,TRBV5-5,TRBD1,TRBJ2-7,15,TGTGCCAGCAGCCGAACCGACAGGGGAGAAATCGAGCAGTACTTC,CASSRTDRGEIEQYF
.,TRBV5-1,.,TRBJ2-5,14,TGCGCCAGCAGCTTGATTGACAGGCGAGAGACCCAGTACTTC,CASSLIDRRETQYF
.,TRBV5-8,.,TRBJ2-7,14,TGTGCCAGCAGCTTGGGGACACCCTCCTACGAGCAGTACTTC,CASSLGTPSYEQYF
.,TRBV7-3,TRBD2,TRBJ2-1,17,TGTGCCAGCAGCCCACAAGCGGGGCGGACCTCCTACAATGAGCAGTTCTTC,CASSPQAGRTSYNEQFF
.,TRBV5-1,TRBD2,TRBJ2-7,15,TGCGCCAGCAGCCCCTCGGCGGGGGGCGCATCCGAGCAGTACTTC,CASSPSAGGASEQYF
.,TRBV5-6,.,TRBJ1-1,14,TGTGCCAGCAGCTTGGCGGGATTTCAGAGGTTGGCTTTCTTT,CASSLAGFQRLAFF
.,TRBV18,.,TRBJ2-5,16,TGTGCCAGCTCACCACGAAACAGGGGAGGCCAAGAGACCCAGTACTTC,CASSPRNRGGQETQYF
.,TRBV19,TRBD1,TRBJ2-2,14,TGTGCCAGTGGGGGTGACAGGGGATCCGGGGAGCTGTTTTTT,CASGGDRGSGELFF
few,TRBV6-1,.,TRBJ2-5,13,TGTGCCACCTGGGCAGGGGCAGGCCAGACCCAGTACTTC,CATWAGAGQTQYF
.,TRBV7-9,.,TRBJ2-7,15,TGTGCCAGCAGTTCAGGGAGGTCATTTGCCTACGAGCAGTACTTC,CASSSGRSFAYEQYF
few,TRBV2,.,TRBJ2-3,14,TGTGCCAGCAGGTGGGGTGAGGGTACAGATACGCAGTATTTT,CASRWGEGTDTQYF
.,TRBV7-8,.,TRBJ1-5,14,TGTGCCAGCAGCTTCCAGGGGACCGCTCAGCCCCAGCATTTT,CASSFQGTAQPQHF
.,TRBV11-2,.,TRBJ1-1,13,TGTGCCAGCCACCCCCCGGGGAACACTGAAGCTTTCTTT,CASHPPGNTEAFF
.,TRBV7-9,.,TRBJ2-5,11,TGTGCCAGCACCCTAGGAAAGACCCAGTACTTC,CASTLGKTQYF
.,TRBV7-9,.,TRBJ2-3,14,TGTTCCAGCAGCTTAAAGGCCGCGGCGGATACGCAGTATTTT,CSSSLKAAADTQYF